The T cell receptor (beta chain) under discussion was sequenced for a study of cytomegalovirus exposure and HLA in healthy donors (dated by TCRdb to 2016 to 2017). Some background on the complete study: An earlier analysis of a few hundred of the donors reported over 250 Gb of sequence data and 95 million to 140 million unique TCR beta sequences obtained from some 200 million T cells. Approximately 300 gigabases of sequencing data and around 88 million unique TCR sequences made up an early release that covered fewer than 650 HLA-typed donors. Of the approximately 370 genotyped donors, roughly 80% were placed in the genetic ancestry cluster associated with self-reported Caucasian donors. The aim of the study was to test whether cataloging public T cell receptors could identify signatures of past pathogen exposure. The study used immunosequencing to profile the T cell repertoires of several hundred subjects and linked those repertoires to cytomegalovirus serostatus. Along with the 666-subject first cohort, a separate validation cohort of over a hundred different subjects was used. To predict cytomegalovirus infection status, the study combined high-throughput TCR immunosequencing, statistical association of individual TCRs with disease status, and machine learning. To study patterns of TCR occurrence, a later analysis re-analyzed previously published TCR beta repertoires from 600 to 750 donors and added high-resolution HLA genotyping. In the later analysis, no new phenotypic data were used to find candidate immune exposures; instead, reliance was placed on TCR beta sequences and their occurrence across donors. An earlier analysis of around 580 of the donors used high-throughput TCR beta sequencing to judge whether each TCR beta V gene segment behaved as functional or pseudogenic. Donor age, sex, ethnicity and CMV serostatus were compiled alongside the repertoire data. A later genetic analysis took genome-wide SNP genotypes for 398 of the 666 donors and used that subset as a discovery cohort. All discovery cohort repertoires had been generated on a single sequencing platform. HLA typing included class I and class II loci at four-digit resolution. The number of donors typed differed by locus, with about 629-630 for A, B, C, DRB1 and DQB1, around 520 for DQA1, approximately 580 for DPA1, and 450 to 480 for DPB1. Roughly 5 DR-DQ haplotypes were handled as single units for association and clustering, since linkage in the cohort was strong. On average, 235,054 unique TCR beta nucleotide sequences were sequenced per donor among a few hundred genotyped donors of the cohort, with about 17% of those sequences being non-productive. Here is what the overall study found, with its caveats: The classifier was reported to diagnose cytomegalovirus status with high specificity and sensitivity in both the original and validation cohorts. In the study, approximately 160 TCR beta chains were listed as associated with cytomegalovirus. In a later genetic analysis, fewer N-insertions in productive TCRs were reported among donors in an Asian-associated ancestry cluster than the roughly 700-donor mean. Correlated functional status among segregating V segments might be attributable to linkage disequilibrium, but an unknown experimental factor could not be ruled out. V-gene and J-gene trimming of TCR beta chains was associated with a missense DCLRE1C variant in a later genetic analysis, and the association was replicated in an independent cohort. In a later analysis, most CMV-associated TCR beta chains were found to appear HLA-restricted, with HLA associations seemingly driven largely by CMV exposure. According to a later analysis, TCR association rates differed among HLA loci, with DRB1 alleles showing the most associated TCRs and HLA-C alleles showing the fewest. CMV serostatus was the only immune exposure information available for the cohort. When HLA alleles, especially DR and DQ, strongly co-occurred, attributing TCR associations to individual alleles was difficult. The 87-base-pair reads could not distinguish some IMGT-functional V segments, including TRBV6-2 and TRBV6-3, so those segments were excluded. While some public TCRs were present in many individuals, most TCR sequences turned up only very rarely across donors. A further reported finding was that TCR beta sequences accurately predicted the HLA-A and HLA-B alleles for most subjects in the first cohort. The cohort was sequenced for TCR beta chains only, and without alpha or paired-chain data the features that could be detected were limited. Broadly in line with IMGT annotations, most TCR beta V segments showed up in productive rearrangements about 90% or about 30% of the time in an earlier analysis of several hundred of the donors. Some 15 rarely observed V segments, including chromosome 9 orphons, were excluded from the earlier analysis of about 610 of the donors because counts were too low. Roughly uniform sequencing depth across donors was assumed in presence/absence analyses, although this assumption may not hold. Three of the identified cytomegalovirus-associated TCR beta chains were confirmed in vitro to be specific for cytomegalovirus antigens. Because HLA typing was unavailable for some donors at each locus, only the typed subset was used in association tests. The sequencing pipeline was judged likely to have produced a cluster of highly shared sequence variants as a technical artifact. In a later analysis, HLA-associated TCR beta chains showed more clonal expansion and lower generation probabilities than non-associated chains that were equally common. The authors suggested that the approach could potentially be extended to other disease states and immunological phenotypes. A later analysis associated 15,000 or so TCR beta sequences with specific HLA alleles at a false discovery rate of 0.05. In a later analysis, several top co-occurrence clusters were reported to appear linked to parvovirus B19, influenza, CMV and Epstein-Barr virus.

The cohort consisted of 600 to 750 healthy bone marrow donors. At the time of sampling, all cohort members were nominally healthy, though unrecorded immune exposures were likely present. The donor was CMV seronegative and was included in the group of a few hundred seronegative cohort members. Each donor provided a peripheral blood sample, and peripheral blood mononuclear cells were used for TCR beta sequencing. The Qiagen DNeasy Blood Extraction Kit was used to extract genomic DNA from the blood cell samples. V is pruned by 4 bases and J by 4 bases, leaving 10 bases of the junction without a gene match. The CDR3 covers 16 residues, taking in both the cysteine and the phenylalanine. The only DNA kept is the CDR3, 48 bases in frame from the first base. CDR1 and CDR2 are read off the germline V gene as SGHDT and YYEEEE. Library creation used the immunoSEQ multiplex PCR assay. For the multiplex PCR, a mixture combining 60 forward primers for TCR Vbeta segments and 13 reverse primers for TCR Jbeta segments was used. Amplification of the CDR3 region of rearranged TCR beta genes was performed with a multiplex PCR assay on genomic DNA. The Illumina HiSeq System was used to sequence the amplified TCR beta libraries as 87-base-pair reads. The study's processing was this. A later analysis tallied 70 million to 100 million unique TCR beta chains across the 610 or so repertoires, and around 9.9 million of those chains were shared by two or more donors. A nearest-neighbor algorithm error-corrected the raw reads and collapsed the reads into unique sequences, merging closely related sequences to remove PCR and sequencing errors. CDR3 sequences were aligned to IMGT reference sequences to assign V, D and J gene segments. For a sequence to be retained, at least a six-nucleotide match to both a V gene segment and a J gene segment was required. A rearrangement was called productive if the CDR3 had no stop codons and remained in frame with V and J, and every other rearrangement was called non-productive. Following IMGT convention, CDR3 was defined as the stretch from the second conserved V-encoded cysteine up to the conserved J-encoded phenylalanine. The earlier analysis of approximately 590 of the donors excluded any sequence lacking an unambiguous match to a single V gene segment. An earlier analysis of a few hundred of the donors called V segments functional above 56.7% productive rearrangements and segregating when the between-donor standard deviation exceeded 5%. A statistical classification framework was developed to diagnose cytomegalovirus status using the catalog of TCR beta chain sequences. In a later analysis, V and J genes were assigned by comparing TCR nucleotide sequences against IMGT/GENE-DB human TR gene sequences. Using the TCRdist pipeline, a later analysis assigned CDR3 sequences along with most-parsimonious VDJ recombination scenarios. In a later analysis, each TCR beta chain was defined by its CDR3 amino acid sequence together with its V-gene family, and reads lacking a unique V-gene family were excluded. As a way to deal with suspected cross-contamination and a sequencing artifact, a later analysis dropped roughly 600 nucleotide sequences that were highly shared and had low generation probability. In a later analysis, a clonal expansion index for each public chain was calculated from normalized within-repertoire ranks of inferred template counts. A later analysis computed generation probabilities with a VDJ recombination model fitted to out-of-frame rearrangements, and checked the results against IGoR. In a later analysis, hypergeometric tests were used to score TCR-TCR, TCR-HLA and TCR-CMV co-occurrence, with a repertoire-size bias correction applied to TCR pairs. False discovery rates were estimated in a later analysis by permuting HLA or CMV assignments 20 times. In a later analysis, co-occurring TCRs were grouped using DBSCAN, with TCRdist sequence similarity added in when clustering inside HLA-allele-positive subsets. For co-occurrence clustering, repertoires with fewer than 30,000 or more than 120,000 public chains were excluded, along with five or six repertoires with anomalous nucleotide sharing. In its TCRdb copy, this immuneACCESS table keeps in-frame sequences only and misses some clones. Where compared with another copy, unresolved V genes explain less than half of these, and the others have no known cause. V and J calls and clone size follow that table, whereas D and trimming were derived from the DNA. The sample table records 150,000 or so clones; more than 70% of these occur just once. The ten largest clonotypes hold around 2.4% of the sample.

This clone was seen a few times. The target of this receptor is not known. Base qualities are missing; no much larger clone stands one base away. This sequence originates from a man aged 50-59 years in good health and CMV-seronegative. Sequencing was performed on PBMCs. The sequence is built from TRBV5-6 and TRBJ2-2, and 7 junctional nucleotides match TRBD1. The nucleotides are TGTGCCAGCAGCCGACGAGGGACAGCTAGCACCGGGGAGCTGTTTTTT. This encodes CASSRRGTASTGELFF.